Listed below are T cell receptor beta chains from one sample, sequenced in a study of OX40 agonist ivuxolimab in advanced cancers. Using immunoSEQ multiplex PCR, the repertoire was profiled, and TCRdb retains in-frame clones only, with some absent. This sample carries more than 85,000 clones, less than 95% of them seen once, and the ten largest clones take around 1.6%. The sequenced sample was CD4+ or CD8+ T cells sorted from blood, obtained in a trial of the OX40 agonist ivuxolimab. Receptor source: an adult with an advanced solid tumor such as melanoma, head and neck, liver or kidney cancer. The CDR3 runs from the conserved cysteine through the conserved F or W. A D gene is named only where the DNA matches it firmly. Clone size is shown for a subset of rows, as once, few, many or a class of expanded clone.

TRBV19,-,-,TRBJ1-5,CASSIGGLGNQPQHF,TGTGCCAGTAGTATAGGGGGGCTTGGCAATCAGCCCCAGCATTTT
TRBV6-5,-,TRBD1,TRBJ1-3,CASSTGTGLGNTIYF,TGTGCCAGCAGTACGGGGACAGGGCTAGGAAACACCATATATTTT
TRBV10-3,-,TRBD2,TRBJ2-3,CAISPGLAGGKDTQYF,TGTGCCATCAGTCCCGGACTAGCGGGAGGGAAAGATACGCAGTATTTT
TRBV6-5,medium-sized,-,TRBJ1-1,CASNTAPPNTEAFF,TGTGCCAGCAATACAGCACCTCCGAACACTGAAGCTTTCTTT
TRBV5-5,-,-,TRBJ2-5,CASSLAGAETQYF,TGTGCCAGCAGCTTGGCAGGGGCGGAGACCCAGTACTTC
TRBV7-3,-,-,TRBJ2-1,CASSSKALFNNEQFF,TGTGCCAGCAGCTCAAAAGCCCTATTCAACAATGAGCAGTTCTTC
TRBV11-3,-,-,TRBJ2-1,CASSLNPNNEQFF,TGTGCCAGCAGCCTGAACCCAAACAATGAGCAGTTCTTC
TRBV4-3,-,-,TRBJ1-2,CASSQDEGGGYTF,TGCGCCAGCAGCCAAGATGAGGGCGGAGGCTACACCTTC
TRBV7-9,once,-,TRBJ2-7,CASTPQGGTYEQYF,TGTGCCAGCACCCCACAGGGCGGGACCTACGAGCAGTACTTC
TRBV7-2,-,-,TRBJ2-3,CASSPDNTDTQYF,TGTGCCAGCAGCCCCGATAACACAGATACGCAGTATTTT
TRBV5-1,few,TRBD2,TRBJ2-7,CASSLVLSGDSYEQYF,TGCGCCAGCAGCTTGGTCCTTAGCGGGGACTCCTACGAGCAGTACTTC
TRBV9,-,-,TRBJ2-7,CASSPRWEAGYEQYF,TGTGCCAGCAGCCCTCGGTGGGAGGCGGGCTACGAGCAGTACTTC